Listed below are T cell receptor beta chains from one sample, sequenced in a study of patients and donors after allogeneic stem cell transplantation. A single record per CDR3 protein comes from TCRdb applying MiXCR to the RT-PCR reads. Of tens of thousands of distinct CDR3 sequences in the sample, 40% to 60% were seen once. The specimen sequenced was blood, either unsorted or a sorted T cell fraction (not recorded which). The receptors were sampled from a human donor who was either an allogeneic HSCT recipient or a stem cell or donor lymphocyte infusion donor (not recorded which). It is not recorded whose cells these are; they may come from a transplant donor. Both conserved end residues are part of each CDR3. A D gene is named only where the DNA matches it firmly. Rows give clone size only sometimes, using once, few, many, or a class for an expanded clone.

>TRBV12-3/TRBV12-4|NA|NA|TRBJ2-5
TGTGCCAGCAGTCCGGACCCGAAATGGGAGACCCAGTACTTC
CASSPDPKWETQYF
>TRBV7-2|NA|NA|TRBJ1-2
TGTGCCAGCAGCTCCCGACTTAAGCAGGGGTACGATGGCTACACCTTC
CASSSRLKQGYDGYTF
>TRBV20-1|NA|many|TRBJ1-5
TGCAGTGCTAGGGGGGATCAGCCCCAGCATTTT
CSARGDQPQHF
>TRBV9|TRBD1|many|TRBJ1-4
TGTGCCAGCAGCGTAGAAGGGACAGGGGAGGAAAAACTGTTTTTT
CASSVEGTGEEKLFF
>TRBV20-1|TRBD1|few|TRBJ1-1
TGCAGTGCTACGGACCCAGGGGGAGTCACTGAAGCTTTCTTT
CSATDPGGVTEAFF
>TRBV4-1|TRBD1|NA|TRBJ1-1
TGCGCAGCAGCCCACAGGGGAGACACTGAAGCTTTCTTT
CAAAHRGDTEAFF
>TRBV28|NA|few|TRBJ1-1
TGTGCCAGCAGTTTAAGGCGGCAGAACACTGAAGCTTTCTTT
CASSLRRQNTEAFF
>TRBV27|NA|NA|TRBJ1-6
TGTGCCAGCAGTTCCGGGACACCCGGTAATTCACCCCTCCACTTT
CASSSGTPGNSPLHF
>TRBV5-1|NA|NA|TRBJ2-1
TGCGCCAGCAGCATTAGCCGCCGAGATGAGCAGTTCTTC
CASSISRRDEQFF
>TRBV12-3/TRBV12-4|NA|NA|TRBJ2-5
TGTGCCAGCAGTTTGATGGAGAGAGAGACCCAGTACTTC
CASSLMERETQYF
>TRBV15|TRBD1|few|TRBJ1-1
TGTGCCACCAAACAGGGGAGGAACACTGAAGCTTTCTTT
CATKQGRNTEAFF
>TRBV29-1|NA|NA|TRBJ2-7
TGCAGCGTGTCACAGGGATACGAGCAGTACTTC
CSVSQGYEQYF